The clone carrying this T cell receptor (beta chain) was counted a few times. Its antigen is unidentified. This sample was included in a study of cytomegalovirus exposure and HLA in healthy donors. Whole-study findings and limits: In a later analysis, donors in an Asian-associated ancestry cluster reportedly had fewer N-insertions in productive TCRs than the cohort mean. What was likely a sequencing artifact was a cluster of highly shared sequence variants.

The PCR ran on 60 Vbeta and 13 Jbeta primers. In the original workflow: Later, roughly 80 million unique TCR beta chains were counted in an analysis, and approximately 10 million of them were shared. Libraries were prepared by immunoSEQ multiplex PCR; TCRdb keeps only in-frame clonotypes and omits some of them. V and J calls and clone size are as listed in that table; D and trimming were resolved from the DNA. The sample comprises roughly 100,000 clones, around 68% of which are singletons, and 4% to 5.5% rests with the top ten. Input material: PBMCs. The origin of this receptor is a human donor in good health.

CDR3 sequence: CASSPYSTGDEQFF. The CDR3 DNA reads as TGCGCCAGCAGCCCATACTCGACAGGAGATGAGCAGTTCTTC. This chain links TRBV5-1 with TRBJ2-1; D may be TRBD1 (6 bases). CDR1 and CDR2 (germline): SGHRS, YFSETQ. V gave up 4 bases and J gave up 8 bases, with 16 bases separating them. This CDR3 has 14 residues.